This record concerns one T cell receptor beta chain sequence. The record originates from a study of molecular identifiers for immune sequencing clone quantification. TCRdb re-analysed the PCR reads in MiXCR, keeping a single row per CDR3 protein. The sample has a few hundred thousand distinct CDR3 sequences, roughly 25% seen once. With V trimmed by 0 bases and J by 9 bases, 7 bases remained unmatched. This CDR3 is built from 14 residues. The chain recombines TRBV12-3 or TRBV12-4 with TRBJ2-7; 8 positions agree with TRBD2. The receptor was isolated from a human donor in good health. Some libraries in this study had Jurkat cell RNA spiked in. The sequencing sample was made of naive CD8+ T cells from blood, with Jurkat cell RNA spiked in. As to subset: FACS-sorted CD8+CD4-CCR7+CD45RA+ naive T cells. CDR3 sequence (DNA): TGTGCCAGCAGTTTAGCCACGGGGGGGACTAGGCAGTACTTC. It specifies CASSLATGGTRQYF.